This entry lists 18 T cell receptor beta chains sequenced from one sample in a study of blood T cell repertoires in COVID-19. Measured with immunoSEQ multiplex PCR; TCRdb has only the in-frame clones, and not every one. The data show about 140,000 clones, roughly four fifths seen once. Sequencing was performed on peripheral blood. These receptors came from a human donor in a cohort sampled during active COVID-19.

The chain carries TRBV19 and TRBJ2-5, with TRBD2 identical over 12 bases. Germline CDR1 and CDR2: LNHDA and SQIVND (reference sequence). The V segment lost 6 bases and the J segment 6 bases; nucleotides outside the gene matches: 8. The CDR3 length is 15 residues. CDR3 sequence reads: CASSTLAGGEKTQYF. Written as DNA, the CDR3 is TGTGCCAGTAGCACACTAGCGGGAGGCGAAAAGACCCAGTACTTC. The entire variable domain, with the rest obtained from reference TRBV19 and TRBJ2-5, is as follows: DGGITQSPKYLFRKEGQNVTLSCEQNLNHDAMYWYRQDPGQGLRLIYYSQIVNDFQKGDIAEGYSVSREKKESFPLTVTSAQKNPTAFYLCASSTLAGGEKTQYFGPGTRLLVL.

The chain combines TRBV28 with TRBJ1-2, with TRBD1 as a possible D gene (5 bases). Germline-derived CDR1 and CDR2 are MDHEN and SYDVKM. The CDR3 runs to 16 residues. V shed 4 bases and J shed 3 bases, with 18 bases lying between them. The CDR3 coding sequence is TGTGCCAGCAGTTCGCCGGTAGGGTTAGGGGACTATGGCTACACCTTC. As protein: CASSSPVGLGDYGYTF.

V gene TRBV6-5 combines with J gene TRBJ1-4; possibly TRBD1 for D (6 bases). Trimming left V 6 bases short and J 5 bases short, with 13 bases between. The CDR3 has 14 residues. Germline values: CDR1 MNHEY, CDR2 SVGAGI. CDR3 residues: CASSRQDANEKLFF. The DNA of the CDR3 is TGTGCCAGCAGCCGACAGGATGCCAATGAAAAACTGTTTTTT.

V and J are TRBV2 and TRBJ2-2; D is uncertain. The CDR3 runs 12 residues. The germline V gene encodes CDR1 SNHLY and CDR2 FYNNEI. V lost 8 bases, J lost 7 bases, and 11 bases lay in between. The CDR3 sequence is CASSLHVGELFF. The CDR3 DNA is TGTGCCAGCTCTTTACACGTCGGGGAGCTGTTTTTT.

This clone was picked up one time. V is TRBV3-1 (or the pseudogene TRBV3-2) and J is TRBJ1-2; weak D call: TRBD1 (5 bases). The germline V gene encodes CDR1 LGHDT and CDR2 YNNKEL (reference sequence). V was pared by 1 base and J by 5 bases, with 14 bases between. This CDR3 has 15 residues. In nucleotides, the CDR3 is TGTGCCAGCAGCCAAGCCCCCGGGGACTCGTATGGCTACACCTTC. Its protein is CASSQAPGDSYGYTF.

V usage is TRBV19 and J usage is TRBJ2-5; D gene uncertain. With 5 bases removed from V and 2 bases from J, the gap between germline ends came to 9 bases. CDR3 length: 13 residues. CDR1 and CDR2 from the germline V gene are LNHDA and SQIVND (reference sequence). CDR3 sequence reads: CASSLGQQETQYF. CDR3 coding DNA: TGTGCCAGTAGTCTTGGGCAGCAAGAGACCCAGTACTTC.

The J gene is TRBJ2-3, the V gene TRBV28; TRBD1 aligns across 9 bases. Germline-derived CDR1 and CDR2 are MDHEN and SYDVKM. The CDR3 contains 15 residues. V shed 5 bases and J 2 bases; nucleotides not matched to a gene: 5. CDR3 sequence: CASSTGTGYTDTQYF. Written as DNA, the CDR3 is TGTGCCAGCAGTACCGGGACAGGGTACACAGATACGCAGTATTTT.

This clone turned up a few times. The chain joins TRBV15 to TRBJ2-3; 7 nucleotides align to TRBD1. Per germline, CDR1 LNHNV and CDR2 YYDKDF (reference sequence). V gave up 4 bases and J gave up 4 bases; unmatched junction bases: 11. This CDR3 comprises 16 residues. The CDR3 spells CATSIHRGSGPDTQYF. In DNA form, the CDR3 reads TGTGCCACCAGCATACACAGGGGTTCGGGACCAGATACGCAGTATTTT.

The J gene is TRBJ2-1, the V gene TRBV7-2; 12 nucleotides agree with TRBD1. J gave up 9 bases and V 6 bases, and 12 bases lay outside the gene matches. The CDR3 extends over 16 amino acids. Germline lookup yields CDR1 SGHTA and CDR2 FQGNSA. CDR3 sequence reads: CASSFQAGTGGGEQFF. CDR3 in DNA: TGTGCCAGCAGTTTTCAGGCCGGGACAGGGGGCGGTGAGCAGTTCTTC.

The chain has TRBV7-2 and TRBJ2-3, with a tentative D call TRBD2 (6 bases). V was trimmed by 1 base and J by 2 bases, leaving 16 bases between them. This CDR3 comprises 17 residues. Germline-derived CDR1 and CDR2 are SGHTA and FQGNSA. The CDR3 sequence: CASSLEAGSSFTDTQYF. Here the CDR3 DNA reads TGTGCCAGCAGCTTAGAGGCGGGATCCTCATTCACAGATACGCAGTATTTT.

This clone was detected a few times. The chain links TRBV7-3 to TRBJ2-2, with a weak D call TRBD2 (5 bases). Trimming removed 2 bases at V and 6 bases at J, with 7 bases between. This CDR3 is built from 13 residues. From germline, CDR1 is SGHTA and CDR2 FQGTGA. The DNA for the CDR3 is TGTGCCAGCAGCTTAGCAGCGGCCGGGGAGCTGTTTTTT. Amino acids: CASSLAAAGELFF.

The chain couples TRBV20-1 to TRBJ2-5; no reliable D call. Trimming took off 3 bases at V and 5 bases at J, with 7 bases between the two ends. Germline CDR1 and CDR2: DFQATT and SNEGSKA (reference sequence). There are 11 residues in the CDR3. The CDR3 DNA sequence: TGCAGTGCTAGCGGGTACGAGACCCAGTACTTC. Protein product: CSASGYETQYF.

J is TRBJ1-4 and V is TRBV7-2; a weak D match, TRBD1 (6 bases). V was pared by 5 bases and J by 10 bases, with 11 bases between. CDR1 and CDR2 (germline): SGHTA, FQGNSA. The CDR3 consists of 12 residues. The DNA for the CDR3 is TGTGCCAGCAGCAAGGACAGCTTAAAACTGTTTTTT. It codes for CASSKDSLKLFF. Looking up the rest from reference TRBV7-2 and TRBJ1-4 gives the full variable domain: GAGVSQSPSNKVTEKGKDVELRCDPISGHTALYWYRQSLGQGLEFLIYFQGNSAPDKSGLPSDRFSAERTGGSVSTLTIQRTQQEDSAVYLCASSKDSLKLFFGSGTQLSVL.

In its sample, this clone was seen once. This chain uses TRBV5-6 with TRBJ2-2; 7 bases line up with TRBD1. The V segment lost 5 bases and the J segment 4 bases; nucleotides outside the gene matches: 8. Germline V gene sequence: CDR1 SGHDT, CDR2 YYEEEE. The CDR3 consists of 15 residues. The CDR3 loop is CASSSGTELTGELFF. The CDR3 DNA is TGTGCCAGCAGTTCTGGGACAGAACTCACCGGGGAGCTGTTTTTT.

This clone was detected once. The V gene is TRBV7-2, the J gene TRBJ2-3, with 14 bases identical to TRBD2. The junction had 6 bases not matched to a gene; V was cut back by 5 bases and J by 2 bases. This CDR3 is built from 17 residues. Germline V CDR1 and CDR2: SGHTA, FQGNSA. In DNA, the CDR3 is TGTGCCAGCAGCCCGAGGGGACTAGCGGGAGTCACAGATACGCAGTATTTT. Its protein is CASSPRGLAGVTDTQYF.

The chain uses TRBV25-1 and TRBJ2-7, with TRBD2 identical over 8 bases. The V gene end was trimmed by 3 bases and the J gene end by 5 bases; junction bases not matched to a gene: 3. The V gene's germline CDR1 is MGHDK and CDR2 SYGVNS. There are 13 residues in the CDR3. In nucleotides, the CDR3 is TGTGCCAGCAGTGACGGGAGGGCCGACGAGCAGTACTTC. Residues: CASSDGRADEQYF.

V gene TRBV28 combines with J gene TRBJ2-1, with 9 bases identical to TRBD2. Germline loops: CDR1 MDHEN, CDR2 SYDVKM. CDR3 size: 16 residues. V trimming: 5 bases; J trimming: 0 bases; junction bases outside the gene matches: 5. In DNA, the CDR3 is TGTGCCAGCAGTCCACTAGCGGGTAGCTCCTACAATGAGCAGTTCTTC. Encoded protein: CASSPLAGSSYNEQFF. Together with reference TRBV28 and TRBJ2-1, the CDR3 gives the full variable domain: DVKVTQSSRYLVKRTGEKVFLECVQDMDHENMFWYRQDPGLGLRLIYFSYDVKMKEKGDIPEGYSVSREKKERFSLILESASTNQTSMYLCASSPLAGSSYNEQFFGPGTRLTVL.

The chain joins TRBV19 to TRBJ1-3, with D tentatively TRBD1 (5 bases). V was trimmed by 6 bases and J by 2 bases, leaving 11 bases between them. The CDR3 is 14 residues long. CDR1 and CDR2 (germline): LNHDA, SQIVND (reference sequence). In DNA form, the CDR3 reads TGTGCCAGTAGCCCGACAGTTCCTGGAAACACCATATATTTT. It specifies CASSPTVPGNTIYF.